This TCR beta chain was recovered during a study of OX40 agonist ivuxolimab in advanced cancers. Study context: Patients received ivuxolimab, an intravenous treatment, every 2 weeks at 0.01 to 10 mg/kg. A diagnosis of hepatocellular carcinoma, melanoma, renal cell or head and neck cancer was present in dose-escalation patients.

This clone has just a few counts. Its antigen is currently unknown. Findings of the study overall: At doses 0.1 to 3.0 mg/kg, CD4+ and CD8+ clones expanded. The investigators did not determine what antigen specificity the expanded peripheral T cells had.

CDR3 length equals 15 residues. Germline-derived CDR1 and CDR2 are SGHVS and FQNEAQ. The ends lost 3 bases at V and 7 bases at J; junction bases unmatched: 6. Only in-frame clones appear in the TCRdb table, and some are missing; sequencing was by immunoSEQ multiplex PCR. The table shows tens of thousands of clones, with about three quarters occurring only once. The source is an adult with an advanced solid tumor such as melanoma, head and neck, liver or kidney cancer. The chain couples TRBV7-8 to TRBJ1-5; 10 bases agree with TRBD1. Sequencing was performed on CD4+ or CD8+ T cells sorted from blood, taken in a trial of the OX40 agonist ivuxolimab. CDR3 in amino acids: CASSFSGTGVQPQHF. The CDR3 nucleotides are TGTGCCAGCAGCTTCAGCGGGACAGGGGTCCAGCCCCAGCATTTT. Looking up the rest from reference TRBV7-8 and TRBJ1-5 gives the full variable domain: GAGVSQSPRYKVAKRGQDVALRCDPISGHVSLFWYQQALGQGPEFLTYFQNEAQLDKSGLPSDRFFAERPEGSVSTLKIQRTQQEDSAVYLCASSFSGTGVQPQHFGDGTRLSIL.